These 19 T cell receptor beta chains were all obtained from the same sample, sequenced in a study of cytomegalovirus exposure and HLA in healthy donors. Primers for the PCR totalled 60 Vbeta and 13 Jbeta. Sequenced by immunoSEQ multiplex PCR; TCRdb stores in-frame clones only, minus some. This table has about 120,000 clones, roughly 80% appearing once. The sample was PBMCs. Receptors were obtained from a man aged 30 to 45 in good health and CMV-seronegative.

V is TRBV27 and J is TRBJ2-7, with a tentative D call TRBD2 (7 bases). The germline gives CDR1 MNHEY, CDR2 SMNVEV (reference sequence). V was clipped by 4 bases and J by 4 bases, with 17 bases between them. This CDR3 is 15 amino acids long. CDR3 nucleotides: TGTGCCAGCAGTTACAGGGCGGGAGAAATTTACGAGCAGTACTTC. Translation gives CASSYRAGEIYEQYF.

The rearrangement links TRBV7-9 to TRBJ2-1, with 8 bases lining up with TRBD1. V trimming: 5 bases; J trimming: 8 bases; junction bases outside the gene matches: 17. Germline-derived CDR1 and CDR2 are SEHNR and FQNEAQ (reference sequence). The CDR3 sequence is 17 residues long. CDR3 protein: CASSQVGGQGAWYEQFF. CDR3 sequence (DNA): TGTGCCAGCAGCCAAGTAGGGGGTCAGGGGGCTTGGTATGAGCAGTTCTTC.

The chain carries TRBV28 and TRBJ1-5; tentatively, D is TRBD1 (5 bases). Germline V gene lookup returns CDR1 MDHEN and CDR2 SYDVKM. This CDR3 is 15 amino acids long. Trimming removed 7 bases from V and 2 bases from J, with 15 bases in between. CDR3: CASISPGGGNQPQHF. In nucleotides, the CDR3 is TGTGCCAGCATCTCACCTGGGGGGGGCAATCAGCCCCAGCATTTT. Full variable domain (rest looked up from reference TRBV28 and TRBJ1-5): DVKVTQSSRYLVKRTGEKVFLECVQDMDHENMFWYRQDPGLGLRLIYFSYDVKMKEKGDIPEGYSVSREKKERFSLILESASTNQTSMYLCASISPGGGNQPQHFGDGTRLSIL.

The V gene is TRBV9, the J gene TRBJ1-1; D not certain. CDR1 SGDLS and CDR2 YYNGEE come from the germline V gene. The CDR3 has 15 residues. V shed 3 bases and J shed 0 bases, with 12 bases lying between them. CDR3 amino acids: CASSATEGLNTEAFF. CDR3 coding DNA: TGTGCCAGCAGCGCGACGGAGGGTTTGAACACTGAAGCTTTCTTT. Full variable domain (missing parts from reference TRBV9 and TRBJ1-1): DSGVTQTPKHLITATGQRVTLRCSPRSGDLSVYWYQQSLDQGLQFLIQYYNGEERAKGNILERFSAQQFPDLHSELNLSSLELGDSALYFCASSATEGLNTEAFFGQGTRLTVV.

The chain couples TRBV5-6 to TRBJ1-1; no reliable D call. The germline V gene encodes CDR1 SGHDT and CDR2 YYEEEE. This CDR3 is 17 amino acids long. The V end was cut by 2 bases, the J end by 1 base, with 18 bases between. Here the CDR3 reads CASSFIIVGGPNTEAFF. The CDR3 DNA reads TGTGCCAGCAGCTTTATTATCGTCGGAGGGCCGAACACTGAAGCTTTCTTT.

This chain uses TRBV13 with TRBJ1-2; D unresolved. The CDR3 sequence is 13 residues long. V dropped 5 bases and J dropped 7 bases, with 14 bases sitting between them. Germline V gene data show CDR1 as PRHDT and CDR2 as FYEKMQ (reference sequence). CDR3 sequence (DNA): TGTGCCAGCAGCCCTTCGGTGTATGTTGGCTACACCTTC. Amino acid sequence: CASSPSVYVGYTF.

J is TRBJ2-5 and V is TRBV30, with 8 nucleotides matching TRBD2. This CDR3 has 15 residues. Germline assignment: CDR1 GTSNPN and CDR2 SVGIG (reference sequence). V was pared by 3 bases and J by 5 bases, with 11 bases of the junction left unmatched. The CDR3 nucleotides are TGTGCCTGGAGCAAAAACCGGGGGGGAAAGGAGACCCAGTACTTC. It is translated as CAWSKNRGGKETQYF.

The chain has TRBV5-1 and TRBJ2-5; 7 bases are shared with TRBD2. The CDR3 is 16 amino acids. V was pared by 3 bases and J by 1 base, with 9 bases of the junction left unmatched. The germline V gene encodes CDR1 SGHRS and CDR2 YFSETQ. The CDR3 DNA reads as TGCGCCAGCAGCTCCCAGTCCCTAGCGGTCCAAGAGACCCAGTACTTC. Its protein is CASSSQSLAVQETQYF. The complete variable domain, with remaining parts taken from reference TRBV5-1 and TRBJ2-5, reads KAGVTQTPRYLIKTRGQQVTLSCSPISGHRSVSWYQQTPGQGLQFLFEYFSETQRNKGNFPGRFSGRQFSNSRSEMNVSTLELGDSALYLCASSSQSLAVQETQYFGPGTRLLVL.

V is TRBV19 and J is TRBJ1-4, with 9 bases that match TRBD1. The CDR3 totals 18 residues. Trimming took 3 bases from V and 7 from J; bases not matched to a gene: 15. Germline CDR1 and CDR2: LNHDA and SQIVND (reference sequence). The CDR3 DNA follows: TGTGCCAGTAGTATTGTTGGTGCCGGACAGGGGCTTTTTGAAAAACTGTTTTTT. Translating it yields CASSIVGAGQGLFEKLFF.

The J gene is TRBJ2-1, the V gene TRBV28, with TRBD2 matching over 13 bases. Germline CDR1 is MDHEN and CDR2 is SYDVKM. The junction had 9 bases not matched to a gene; V was cut back by 6 bases and J by 7 bases. The CDR3 consists of 16 residues. The CDR3 spells CASSPGLAGVRNEQFF. DNA for the CDR3: TGTGCCAGCAGCCCCGGACTAGCGGGAGTTCGGAATGAGCAGTTCTTC.

This chain joins TRBV28 and TRBJ2-2; D uncertain. The germline V gene encodes CDR1 MDHEN and CDR2 SYDVKM. Trimming cost V 3 bases and J 1 base, with 12 bases left between them. The CDR3 runs to 16 residues. CDR3 protein: CASSFLTPENTGELFF. For the CDR3, the DNA is TGTGCCAGCAGTTTCTTGACACCCGAGAACACCGGGGAGCTGTTTTTT.

This clone is a singleton in its sample. One junction end disagrees with the germline gene, perhaps due to a read error. V gene TRBV30 combines with J gene TRBJ1-5, with 8 bases matching TRBD1. CDR1 and CDR2 (germline): GTSNPN, SVGIG (reference sequence). The CDR3 has 14 amino acids. CDR3 in amino acids: CAWSAGGAGQPQNF. CDR3 coding DNA: TGTGCCTGGAGTGCAGGGGGCGCAGGACAGCCCCAGAATTTT. Drawing the rest from reference TRBV30 and TRBJ1-5, the complete variable domain is SQTIHQWPATLVQPVGSPLSLECTVEGTSNPNLYWYRQAAGRGLQLLFYSVGIGQISSEVPQNLSASRPQDRQFILSSKKLLLSDSGFYLCAWSAGGAGQPQNFGDGTRLSIL.

V and J are TRBV6-5 and TRBJ2-1; 10 nucleotides align to TRBD2. The CDR3 has 15 residues. CDR1 is MNHEY, CDR2 SVGAGI, per germline. V was pared by 4 bases and J by 8 bases, with 8 bases of the junction left unmatched. The CDR3 spells CASSSWPSGGDEQFF. In DNA form, the CDR3 reads TGTGCCAGCAGTTCCTGGCCTAGCGGGGGTGATGAGCAGTTCTTC.

This clone was found a few times. The rearrangement links TRBV15 to TRBJ2-2, with a possible D match to TRBD1 (5 bases). CDR3 length: 14 amino acids. Looked up from germline, CDR1 is LNHNV and CDR2 is YYDKDF (reference sequence). Between the trimmed V and J ends, which lost 2 bases and 5 bases, there was a span of 9 bases. CDR3 sequence (DNA): TGTGCCACCAGCAGACAGGGAAATACCGGGGAGCTGTTTTTT. It translates to CATSRQGNTGELFF.

The gene calls are TRBV25-1 and TRBJ1-5, with TRBD1 identical over 9 bases. The CDR3 is made up of 15 amino acids. In germline, CDR1 is MGHDK, CDR2 SYGVNS. V lost 5 bases and J lost 6; bases outside the gene matches: 8. The CDR3, as DNA: TGTGCCAGCAGTACCGGGACAGGGAACGGTCAGCCCCAGCATTTT. This gives the protein CASSTGTGNGQPQHF.

The chain recombines TRBV30 with TRBJ2-3, with TRBD2 as a possible D gene (6 bases). There are 16 residues in the CDR3. Looked up from germline, CDR1 is GTSNPN and CDR2 is SVGIG (reference sequence). With 0 bases removed from V and 2 bases from J, the gap between germline ends came to 15 bases. The CDR3 bases are TGTGCCTGGAGTGTAGGATGGGAGGCCCTCACAGATACGCAGTATTTT. Translated, it gives CAWSVGWEALTDTQYF.

J is TRBJ2-7 and V is TRBV7-9, with 8 nucleotides matching TRBD2. The V gene end was trimmed by 5 bases and the J gene end by 0 bases; junction bases not matched to a gene: 12. In germline, CDR1 is SEHNR, CDR2 FQNEAQ (reference sequence). The CDR3 is made up of 17 amino acids. The CDR3 region is CASSPRAVREVSYEQYF. The CDR3 bases are TGTGCCAGCAGCCCACGGGCTGTGCGGGAGGTCTCCTACGAGCAGTACTTC.

V gene TRBV27 combines with J gene TRBJ2-7; TRBD1 matches 9 bases. The CDR3 totals 14 residues. The germline CDR1 and CDR2 sequences are MNHEY and SMNVEV (reference sequence). Trimming at V came to 5 bases and at J to 4 bases, leaving 6 bases not matched to a gene. CDR3 protein: CASSATGTGYEQYF. CDR3 DNA sequence: TGTGCCAGCAGTGCCACCGGGACAGGGTACGAGCAGTACTTC.

The chain couples TRBV28 to TRBJ1-2, with D unclear. The length of the CDR3 is 12 residues. The V gene's germline CDR1 is MDHEN and CDR2 SYDVKM. The V gene lost 11 bases and the J gene lost 0 bases, with 10 bases spanning the gap. The CDR3 protein is CASVSSNYGYTF. As DNA, the CDR3 is TGTGCCTCGGTTTCTTCTAACTATGGCTACACCTTC.